This TCR beta chain was retrieved from a study of shared clonotypes between healthy human individuals. V lost 7 bases and J lost 2; bases outside the gene matches: 10. This CDR3 region has 15 residues. Germline assignment: CDR1 LGHNA and CDR2 YNFKEQ. Findings and limits, study-wide: Estimated richness values were generally larger in naive subsets than in memory subsets.

Study donors comprised healthy, HIV-negative adults devoid of recent acute infection or vaccination. TCRdb keeps only in-frame clones here, not all; method: immunoSEQ multiplex PCR. The sample includes around 2.3 million clones, approximately 95% of them seen just once. Concerning this clone itself: Its specificity is not known.

This TCR came from a man in his late teens or twenties in good health. The chain employs TRBV4-2 and TRBJ2-7; the match to TRBD2 covers 8 bases. Sequencing was done on a sample of naive CD4+ T cells sorted from blood. Documented subset: CD45RA+ positively selected. In nucleotides, the CDR3 is TGTGCCAGCACCCGGGAGGGAGACTCGACCTACGAGCAGTACTTC. Translation: CASTREGDSTYEQYF.